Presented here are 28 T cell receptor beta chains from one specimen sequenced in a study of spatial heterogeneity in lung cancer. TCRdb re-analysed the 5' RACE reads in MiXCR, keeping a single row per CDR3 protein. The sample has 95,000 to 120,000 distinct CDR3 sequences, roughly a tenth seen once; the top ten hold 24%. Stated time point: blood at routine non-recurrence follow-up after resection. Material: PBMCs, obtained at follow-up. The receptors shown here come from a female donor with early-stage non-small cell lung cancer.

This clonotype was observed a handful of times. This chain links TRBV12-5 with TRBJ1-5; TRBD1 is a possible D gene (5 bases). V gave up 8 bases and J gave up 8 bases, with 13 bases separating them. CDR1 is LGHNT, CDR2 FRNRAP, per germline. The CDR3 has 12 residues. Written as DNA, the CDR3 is TGTGCTAGTCGAATGGGGGTGAAGCCCCAGCATTTT. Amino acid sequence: CASRMGVKPQHF.

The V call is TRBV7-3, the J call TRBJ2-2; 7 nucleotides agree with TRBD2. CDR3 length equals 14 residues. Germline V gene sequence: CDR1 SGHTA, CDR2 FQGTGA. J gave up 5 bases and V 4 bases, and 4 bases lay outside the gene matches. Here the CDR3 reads CASSSLAVTGELFF. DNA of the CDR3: TGTGCCAGCAGCTCTCTAGCGGTTACCGGGGAGCTGTTTTTT.

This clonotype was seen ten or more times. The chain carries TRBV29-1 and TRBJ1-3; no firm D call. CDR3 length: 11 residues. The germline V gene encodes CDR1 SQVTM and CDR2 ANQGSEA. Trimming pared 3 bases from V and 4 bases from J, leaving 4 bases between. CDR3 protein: CSVDWGNTIYF. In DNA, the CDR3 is TGCAGCGTTGACTGGGGAAACACCATATATTTT.

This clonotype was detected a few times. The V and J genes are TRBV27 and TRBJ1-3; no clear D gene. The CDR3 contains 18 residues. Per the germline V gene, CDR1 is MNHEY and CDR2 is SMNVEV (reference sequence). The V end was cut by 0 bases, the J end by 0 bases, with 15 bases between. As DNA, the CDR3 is TGTGCCAGCAGTTTATCGATAGGCCACCTGGCCTCTGGAAACACCATATATTTT. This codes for CASSLSIGHLASGNTIYF.

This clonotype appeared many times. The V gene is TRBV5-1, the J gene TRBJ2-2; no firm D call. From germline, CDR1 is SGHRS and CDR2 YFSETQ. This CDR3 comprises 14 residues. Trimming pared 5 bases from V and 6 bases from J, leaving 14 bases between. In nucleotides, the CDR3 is TGCGCCAGCAGTCTTTCGTGGGAATCCGGGGAGCTGTTTTTT. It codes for CASSLSWESGELFF.

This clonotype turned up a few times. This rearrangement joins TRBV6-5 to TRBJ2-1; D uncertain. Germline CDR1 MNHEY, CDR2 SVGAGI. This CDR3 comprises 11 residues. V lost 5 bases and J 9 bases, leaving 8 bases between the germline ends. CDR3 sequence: CASSNFFEQFF. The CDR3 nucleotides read TGTGCCAGCAGTAACTTTTTTGAGCAGTTCTTC.

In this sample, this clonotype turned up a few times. The CDR3 is CSADLENANTEAFF. The CDR3 DNA reads as TGCAGCGCTGACCTAGAAAACGCGAACACTGAAGCTTTCTTT. The chain joins TRBV29-1 to TRBJ1-1; D unresolved. This CDR3 is 14 amino acids long. Germline V CDR1 and CDR2: SQVTM, ANQGSEA. The V and J ends lost 7 bases and 1 base respectively, with 16 bases between them.

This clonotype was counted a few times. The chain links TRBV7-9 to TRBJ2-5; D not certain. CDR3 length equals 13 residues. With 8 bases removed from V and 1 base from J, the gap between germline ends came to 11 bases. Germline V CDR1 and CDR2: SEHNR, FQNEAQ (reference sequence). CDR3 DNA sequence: TGTGCCAGCCAACAGAACCCCCAAGAGACCCAGTACTTC. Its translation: CASQQNPQETQYF.

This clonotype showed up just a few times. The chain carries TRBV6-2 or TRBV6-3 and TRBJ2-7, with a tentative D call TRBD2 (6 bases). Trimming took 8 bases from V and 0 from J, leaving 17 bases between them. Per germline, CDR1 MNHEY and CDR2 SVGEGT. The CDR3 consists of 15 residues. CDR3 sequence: CASEKRGVSSYEQYV. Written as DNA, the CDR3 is TGTGCCAGCGAAAAGCGCGGGGTTAGCTCCTACGAGCAGTACGTC.

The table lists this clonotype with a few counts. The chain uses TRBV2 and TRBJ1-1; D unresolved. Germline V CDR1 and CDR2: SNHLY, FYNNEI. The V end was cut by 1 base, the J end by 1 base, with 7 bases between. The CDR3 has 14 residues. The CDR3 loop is CASSEGRKNTEAFF. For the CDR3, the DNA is TGTGCCAGCAGTGAAGGACGGAAGAACACTGAAGCTTTCTTT.

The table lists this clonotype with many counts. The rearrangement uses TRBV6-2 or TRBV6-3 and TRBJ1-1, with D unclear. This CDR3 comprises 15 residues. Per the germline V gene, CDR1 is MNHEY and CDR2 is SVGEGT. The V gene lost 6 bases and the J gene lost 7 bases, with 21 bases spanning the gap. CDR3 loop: CASSRPADLAGEAFF. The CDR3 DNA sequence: TGTGCCAGCAGCCGACCGGCGGACTTGGCAGGTGAAGCTTTCTTT.

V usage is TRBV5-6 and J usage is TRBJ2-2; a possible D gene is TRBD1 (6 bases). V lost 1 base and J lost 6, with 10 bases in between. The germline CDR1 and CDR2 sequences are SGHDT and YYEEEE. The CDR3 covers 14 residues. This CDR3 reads CASSLTGFAGELFF. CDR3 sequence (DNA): TGTGCCAGCAGCTTGACAGGGTTCGCCGGGGAGCTGTTTTTT. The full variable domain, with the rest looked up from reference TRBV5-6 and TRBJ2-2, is DAGVTQSPTHLIKTRGQQVTLRCSPKSGHDTVSWYQQALGQGPQFIFQYYEEEERQRGNFPDRFSGHQFPNYSSELNVNALLLGDSALYLCASSLTGFAGELFFGEGSRLTVL.

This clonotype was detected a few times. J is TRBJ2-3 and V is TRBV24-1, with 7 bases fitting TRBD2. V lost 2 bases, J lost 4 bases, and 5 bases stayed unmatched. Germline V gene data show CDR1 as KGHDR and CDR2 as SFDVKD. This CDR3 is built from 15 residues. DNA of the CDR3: TGTGCCACCAGTGATTCCAGGGAGGGAGCAGATACGCAGTATTTT. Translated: CATSDSREGADTQYF.

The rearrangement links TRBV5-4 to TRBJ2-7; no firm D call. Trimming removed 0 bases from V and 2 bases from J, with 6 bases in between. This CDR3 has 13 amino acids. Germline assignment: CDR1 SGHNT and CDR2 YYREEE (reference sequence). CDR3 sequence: CASSLVSTYEQYF. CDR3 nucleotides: TGTGCCAGCAGCTTGGTCAGCACCTACGAGCAGTACTTC.

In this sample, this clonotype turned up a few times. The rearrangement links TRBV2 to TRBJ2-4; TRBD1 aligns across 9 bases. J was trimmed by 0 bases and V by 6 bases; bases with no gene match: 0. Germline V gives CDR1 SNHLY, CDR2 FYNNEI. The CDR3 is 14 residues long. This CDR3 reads CASRDRGAKNIQYF. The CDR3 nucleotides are TGTGCCAGCAGGGACAGGGGAGCCAAAAACATTCAGTACTTC.

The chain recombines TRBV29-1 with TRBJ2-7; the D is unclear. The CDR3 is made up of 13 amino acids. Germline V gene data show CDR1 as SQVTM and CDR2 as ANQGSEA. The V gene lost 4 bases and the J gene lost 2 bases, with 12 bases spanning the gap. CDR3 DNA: TGCAGCGTTGTGTCAGGCAGAACCTACGAGCAGTACTTC. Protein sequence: CSVVSGRTYEQYF.

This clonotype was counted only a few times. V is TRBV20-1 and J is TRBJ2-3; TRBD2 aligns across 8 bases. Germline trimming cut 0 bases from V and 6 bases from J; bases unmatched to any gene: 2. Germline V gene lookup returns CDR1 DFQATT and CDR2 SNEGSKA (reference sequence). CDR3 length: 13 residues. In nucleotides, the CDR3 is TGCAGTGCTAGAGAAGCGGGAGACGATACGCAGTATTTT. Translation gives CSAREAGDDTQYF.

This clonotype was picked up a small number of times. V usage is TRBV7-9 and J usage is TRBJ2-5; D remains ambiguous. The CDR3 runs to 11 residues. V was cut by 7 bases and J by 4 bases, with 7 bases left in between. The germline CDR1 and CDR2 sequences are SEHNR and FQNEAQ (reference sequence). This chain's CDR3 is CASKALETQYF. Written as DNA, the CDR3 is TGTGCCAGCAAAGCGCTAGAGACCCAGTACTTC. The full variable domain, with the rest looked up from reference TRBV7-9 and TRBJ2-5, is DTGVSQNPRHKITKRGQNVTFRCDPISEHNRLYWYRQTLGQGPEFLTYFQNEAQLEKSRLLSDRFSAERPKGSFSTLEIQRTEQGDSAMYLCASKALETQYFGPGTRLLVL.

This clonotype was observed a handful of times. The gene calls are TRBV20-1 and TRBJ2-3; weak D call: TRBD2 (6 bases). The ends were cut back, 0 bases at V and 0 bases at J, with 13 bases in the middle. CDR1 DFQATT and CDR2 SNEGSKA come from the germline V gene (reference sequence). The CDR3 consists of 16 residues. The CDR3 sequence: CSARDLLAYSTDTQYF. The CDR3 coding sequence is TGCAGTGCTAGAGATCTCCTAGCGTATAGCACAGATACGCAGTATTTT.

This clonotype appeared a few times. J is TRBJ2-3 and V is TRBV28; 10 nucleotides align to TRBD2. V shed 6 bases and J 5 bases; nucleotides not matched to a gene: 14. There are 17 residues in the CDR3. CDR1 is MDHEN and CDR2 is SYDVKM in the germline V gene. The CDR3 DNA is TGTGCCAGCAGCCGACTCCCAGCGGGAGGGTTTCAAGATACGCAGTATTTT. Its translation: CASSRLPAGGFQDTQYF.

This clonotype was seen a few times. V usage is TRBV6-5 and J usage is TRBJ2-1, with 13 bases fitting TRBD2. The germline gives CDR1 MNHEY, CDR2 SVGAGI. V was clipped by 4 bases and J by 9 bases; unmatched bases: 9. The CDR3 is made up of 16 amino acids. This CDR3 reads CASSLAGTSGIREQFF. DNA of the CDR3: TGTGCCAGCAGTTTAGCCGGGACTAGCGGGATACGTGAGCAGTTCTTC.

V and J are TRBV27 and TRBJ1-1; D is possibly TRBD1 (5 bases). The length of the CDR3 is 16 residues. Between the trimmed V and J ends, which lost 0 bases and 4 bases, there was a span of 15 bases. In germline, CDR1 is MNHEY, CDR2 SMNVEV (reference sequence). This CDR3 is CASSLSRARAPTEAFF. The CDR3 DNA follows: TGTGCCAGCAGTTTATCCCGGGCCAGGGCACCCACTGAAGCTTTCTTT.

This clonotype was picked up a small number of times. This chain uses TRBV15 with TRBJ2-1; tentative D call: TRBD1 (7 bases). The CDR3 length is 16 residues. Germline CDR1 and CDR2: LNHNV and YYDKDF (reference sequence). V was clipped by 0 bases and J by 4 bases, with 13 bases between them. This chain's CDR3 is CATSREFPGGYNEQFF. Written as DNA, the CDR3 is TGTGCCACCAGCAGAGAATTCCCAGGGGGGTACAATGAGCAGTTCTTC. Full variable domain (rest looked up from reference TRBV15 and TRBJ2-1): DAMVIQNPRYQVTQFGKPVTLSCSQTLNHNVMYWYQQKSSQAPKLLFHYYDKDFNNEADTPDNFQSRRPNTSFCFLDIRSPGLGDTAMYLCATSREFPGGYNEQFFGPGTRLTVL.

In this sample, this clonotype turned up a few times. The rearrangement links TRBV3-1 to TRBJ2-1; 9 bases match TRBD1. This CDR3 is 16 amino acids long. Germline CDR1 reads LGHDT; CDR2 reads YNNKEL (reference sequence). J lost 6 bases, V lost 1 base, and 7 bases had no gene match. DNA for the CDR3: TGTGCCAGCAGCCAAGTCGGGACAGGGAACGGCAATGAGCAGTTCTTC. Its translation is CASSQVGTGNGNEQFF.

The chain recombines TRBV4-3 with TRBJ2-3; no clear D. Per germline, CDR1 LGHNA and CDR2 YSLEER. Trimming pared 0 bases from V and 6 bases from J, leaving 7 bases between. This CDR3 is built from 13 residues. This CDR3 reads CASSQDQSDTQYF. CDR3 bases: TGCGCCAGCAGCCAAGATCAATCGGATACGCAGTATTTT.

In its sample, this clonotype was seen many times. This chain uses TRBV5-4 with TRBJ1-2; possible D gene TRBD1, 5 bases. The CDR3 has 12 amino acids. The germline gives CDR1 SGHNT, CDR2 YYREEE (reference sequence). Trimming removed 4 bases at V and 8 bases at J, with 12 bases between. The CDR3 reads CASSEGVRGYTF. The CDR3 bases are TGTGCCAGCAGCGAAGGGGTGAGAGGCTACACCTTC. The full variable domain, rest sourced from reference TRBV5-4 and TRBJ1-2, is ETGVTQSPTHLIKTRGQQVTLRCSSQSGHNTVSWYQQALGQGPQFIFQYYREEENGRGNFPPRFSGLQFPNYSSELNVNALELDDSALYLCASSEGVRGYTFGSGTRLTVV.

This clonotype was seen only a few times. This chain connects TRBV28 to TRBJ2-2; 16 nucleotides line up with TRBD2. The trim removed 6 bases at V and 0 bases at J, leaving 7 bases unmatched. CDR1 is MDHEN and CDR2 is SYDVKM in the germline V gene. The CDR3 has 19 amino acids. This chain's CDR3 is CASSPGTSGRVTNTGELFF. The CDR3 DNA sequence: TGTGCCAGCAGCCCCGGGACTAGCGGGAGGGTCACGAACACCGGGGAGCTGTTTTTT. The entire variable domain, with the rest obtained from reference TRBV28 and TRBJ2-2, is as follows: DVKVTQSSRYLVKRTGEKVFLECVQDMDHENMFWYRQDPGLGLRLIYFSYDVKMKEKGDIPEGYSVSREKKERFSLILESASTNQTSMYLCASSPGTSGRVTNTGELFFGEGSRLTVL.

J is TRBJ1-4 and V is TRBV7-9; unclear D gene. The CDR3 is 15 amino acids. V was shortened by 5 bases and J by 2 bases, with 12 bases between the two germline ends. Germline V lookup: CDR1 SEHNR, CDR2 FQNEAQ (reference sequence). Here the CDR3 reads CASSPDYGTNEKLFF. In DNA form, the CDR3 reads TGTGCCAGCAGCCCCGATTATGGTACTAATGAAAAACTGTTTTTT.